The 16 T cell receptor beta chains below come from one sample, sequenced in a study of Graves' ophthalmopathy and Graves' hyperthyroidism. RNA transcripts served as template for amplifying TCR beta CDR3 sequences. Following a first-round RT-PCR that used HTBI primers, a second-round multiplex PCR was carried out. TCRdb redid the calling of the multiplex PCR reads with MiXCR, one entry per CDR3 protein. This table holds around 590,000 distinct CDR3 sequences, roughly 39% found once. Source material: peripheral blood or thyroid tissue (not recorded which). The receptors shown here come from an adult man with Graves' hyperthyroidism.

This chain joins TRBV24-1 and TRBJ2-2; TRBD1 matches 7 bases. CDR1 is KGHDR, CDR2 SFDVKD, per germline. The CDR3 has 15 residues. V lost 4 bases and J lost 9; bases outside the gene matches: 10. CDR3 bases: TGTGCCACCAGTGAAAGGGGGCTCCTACCGCGGGAGCTGTTTTTT. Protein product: CATSERGLLPRELFF.

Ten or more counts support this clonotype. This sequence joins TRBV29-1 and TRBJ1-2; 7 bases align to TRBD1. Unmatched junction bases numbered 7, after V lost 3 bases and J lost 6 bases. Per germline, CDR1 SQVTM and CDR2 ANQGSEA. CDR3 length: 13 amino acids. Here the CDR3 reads CSVDATGHNGYTF. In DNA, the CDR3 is TGCAGCGTTGACGCGACAGGGCACAATGGCTACACCTTC.

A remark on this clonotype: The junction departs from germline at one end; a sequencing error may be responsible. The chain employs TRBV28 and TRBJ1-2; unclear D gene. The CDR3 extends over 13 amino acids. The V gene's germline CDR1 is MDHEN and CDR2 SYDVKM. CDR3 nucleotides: TGTGCCAGCAGTTTATTGGGTAACTATGGCCACACCTTC. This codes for CASSLLGNYGHTF.

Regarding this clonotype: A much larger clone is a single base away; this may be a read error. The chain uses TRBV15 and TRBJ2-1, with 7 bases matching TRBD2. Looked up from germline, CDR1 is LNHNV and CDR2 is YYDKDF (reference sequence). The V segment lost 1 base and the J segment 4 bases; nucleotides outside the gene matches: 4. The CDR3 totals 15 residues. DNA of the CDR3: TGTGCCACCAGCAGAGGCGGGAGCTTTTACAATGAGCAGTTCTTC. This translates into CATSRGGSFYNEQFF.

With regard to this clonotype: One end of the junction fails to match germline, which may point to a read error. The CDR3 sequence is CASRDRTGINGYTF. The CDR3, as DNA: TGTGCCAGCCGCGACCGGACAGGGATAAATGGCTACACCTTC. The chain couples TRBV5-1 to TRBJ1-2; 8 nucleotides align to TRBD1. Germline-derived CDR1 and CDR2 are SGHRS and YFSETQ. The CDR3 covers 14 residues.

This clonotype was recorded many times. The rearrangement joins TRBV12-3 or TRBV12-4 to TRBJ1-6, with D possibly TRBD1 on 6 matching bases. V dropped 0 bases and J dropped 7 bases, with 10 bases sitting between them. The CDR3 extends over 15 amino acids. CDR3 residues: CASSLAGDTNSPLHF. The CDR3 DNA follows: TGTGCCAGCAGTTTAGCGGGGGACACGAATTCACCCCTCCACTTT.

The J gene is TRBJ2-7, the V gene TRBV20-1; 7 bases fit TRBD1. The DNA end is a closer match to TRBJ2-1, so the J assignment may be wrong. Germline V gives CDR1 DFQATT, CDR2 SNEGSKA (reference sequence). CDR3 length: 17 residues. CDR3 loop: CSARTQPQGLGDNEQFF. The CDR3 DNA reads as TGCAGTGCTAGGACCCAGCCACAGGGGTTAGGGGACAATGAGCAGTTCTTC.

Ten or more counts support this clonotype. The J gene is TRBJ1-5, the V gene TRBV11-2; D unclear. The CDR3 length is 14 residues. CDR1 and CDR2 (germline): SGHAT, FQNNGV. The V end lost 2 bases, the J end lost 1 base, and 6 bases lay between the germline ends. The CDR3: CASSLRPSNQPQHF. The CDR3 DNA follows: TGTGCCAGCAGCTTAAGACCGAGCAATCAGCCCCAGCATTTT.

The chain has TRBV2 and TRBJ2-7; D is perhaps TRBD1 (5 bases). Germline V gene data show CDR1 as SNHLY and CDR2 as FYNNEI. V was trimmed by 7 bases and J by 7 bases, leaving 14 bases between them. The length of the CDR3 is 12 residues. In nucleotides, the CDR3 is TGTGCCAGCACCAGGGCGTTTCTAGAGCAGTACTTC. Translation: CASTRAFLEQYF.

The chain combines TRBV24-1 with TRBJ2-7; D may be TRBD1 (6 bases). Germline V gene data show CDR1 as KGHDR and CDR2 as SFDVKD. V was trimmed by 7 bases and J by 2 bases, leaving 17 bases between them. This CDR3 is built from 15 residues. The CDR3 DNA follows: TGTGCCACCAGCAGCTCTAACAGGGTCACCTACGAGCAGTACTTC. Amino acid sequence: CATSSSNRVTYEQYF.

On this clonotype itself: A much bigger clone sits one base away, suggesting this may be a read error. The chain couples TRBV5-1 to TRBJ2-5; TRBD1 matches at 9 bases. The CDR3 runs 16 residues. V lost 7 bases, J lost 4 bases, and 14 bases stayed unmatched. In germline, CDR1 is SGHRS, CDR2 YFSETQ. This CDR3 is CASGTGTGTSGETQYF. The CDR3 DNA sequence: TGCGCCAGCGGCACGGGGACAGGGACCTCCGGAGAGACCCAGTACTTC.

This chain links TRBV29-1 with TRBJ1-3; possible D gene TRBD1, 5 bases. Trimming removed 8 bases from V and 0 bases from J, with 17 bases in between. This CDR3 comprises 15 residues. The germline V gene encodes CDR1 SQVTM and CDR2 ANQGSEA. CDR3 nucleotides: TGCAGCTTGGAAGGACATCTCAGCTCTGGAAACACCATATATTTT. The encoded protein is CSLEGHLSSGNTIYF.

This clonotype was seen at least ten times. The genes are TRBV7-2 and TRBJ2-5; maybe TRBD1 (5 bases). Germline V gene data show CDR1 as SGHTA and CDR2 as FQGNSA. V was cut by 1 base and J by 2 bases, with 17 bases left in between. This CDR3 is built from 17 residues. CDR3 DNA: TGTGCCAGCAGCTTAGGTATCCAGGGTGGGGTACAAGAGACCCAGTACTTC. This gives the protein CASSLGIQGGVQETQYF.

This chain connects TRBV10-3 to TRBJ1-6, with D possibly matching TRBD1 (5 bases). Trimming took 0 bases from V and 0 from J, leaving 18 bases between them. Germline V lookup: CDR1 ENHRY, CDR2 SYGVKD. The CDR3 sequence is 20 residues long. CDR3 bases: TGTGCCATCAGTGAGTCGAGCAGGGCAGGCTATGGCTCCTATAATTCACCCCTCCACTTT. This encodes CAISESSRAGYGSYNSPLHF.

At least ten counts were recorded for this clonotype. The CDR3 DNA follows: TGTGCCAGTAGTATACTACAGGGCGAGCAGTACTTC. Its protein product is CASSILQGEQYF. The chain carries TRBV19 and TRBJ2-7, with D possibly being TRBD1 (6 bases). V was shortened by 2 bases and J by 6 bases, with 8 bases between the two germline ends. There are 12 residues in the CDR3. CDR1 LNHDA and CDR2 SQIVND come from the germline V gene (reference sequence).

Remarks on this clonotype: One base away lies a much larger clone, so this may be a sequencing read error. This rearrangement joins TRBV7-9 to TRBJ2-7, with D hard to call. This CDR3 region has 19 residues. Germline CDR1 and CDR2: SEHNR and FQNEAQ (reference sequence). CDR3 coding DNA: TGTGCCAGCAGCTTAGACCCGAAGGGAATACCTAAAACCTCCTGCGAGCAGTACTTC. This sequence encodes CASSLDPKGIPKTSCEQYF.